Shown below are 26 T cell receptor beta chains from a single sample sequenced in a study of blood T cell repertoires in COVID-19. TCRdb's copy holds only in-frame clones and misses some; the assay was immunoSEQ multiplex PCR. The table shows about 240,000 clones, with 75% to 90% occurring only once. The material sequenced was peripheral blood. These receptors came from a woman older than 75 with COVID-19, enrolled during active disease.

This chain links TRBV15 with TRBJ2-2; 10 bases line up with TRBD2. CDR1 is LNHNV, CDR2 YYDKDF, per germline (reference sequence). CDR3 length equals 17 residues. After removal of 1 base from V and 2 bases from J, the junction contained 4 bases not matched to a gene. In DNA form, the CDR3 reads TGTGCCACCAGCAGAGGGGCTAGCGGGGGAAACACCGGGGAGCTGTTTTTT. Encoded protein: CATSRGASGGNTGELFF.

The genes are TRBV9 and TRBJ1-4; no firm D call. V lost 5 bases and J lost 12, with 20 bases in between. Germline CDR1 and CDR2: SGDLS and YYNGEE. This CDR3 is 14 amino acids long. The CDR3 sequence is CASSPRRNNRELFF. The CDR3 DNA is TGTGCCAGCAGTCCTCGGAGGAATAATAGGGAACTGTTTTTT.

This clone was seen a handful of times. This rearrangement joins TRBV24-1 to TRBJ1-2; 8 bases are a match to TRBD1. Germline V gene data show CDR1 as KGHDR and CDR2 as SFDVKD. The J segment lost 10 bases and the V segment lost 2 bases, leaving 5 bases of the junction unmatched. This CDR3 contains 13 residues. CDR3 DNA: TGTGCCACCAGTGATTCACGGGACAGGCCCTACACCTTC. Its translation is CATSDSRDRPYTF.

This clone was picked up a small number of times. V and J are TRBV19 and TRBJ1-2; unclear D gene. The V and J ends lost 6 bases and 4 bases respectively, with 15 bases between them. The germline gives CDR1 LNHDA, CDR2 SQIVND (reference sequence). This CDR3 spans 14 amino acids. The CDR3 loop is CASSDIGGSYGYTF. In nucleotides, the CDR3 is TGTGCCAGTAGCGACATCGGAGGCAGCTATGGCTACACCTTC.

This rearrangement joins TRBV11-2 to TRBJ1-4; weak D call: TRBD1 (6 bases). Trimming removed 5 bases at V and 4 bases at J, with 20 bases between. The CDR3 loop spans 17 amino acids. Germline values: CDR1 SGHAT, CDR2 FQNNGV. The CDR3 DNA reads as TGTGCCAGCAGCCTCCGGGGGCGGGGGGCTGTTAATGAAAAACTGTTTTTT. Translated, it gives CASSLRGRGAVNEKLFF.

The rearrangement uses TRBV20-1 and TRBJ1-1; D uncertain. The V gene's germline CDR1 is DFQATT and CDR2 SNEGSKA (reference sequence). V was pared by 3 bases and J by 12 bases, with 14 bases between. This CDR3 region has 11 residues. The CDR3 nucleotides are TGCAGTGCTAGGTTTAAGGCAGGCACTTTCTTT. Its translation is CSARFKAGTFF.

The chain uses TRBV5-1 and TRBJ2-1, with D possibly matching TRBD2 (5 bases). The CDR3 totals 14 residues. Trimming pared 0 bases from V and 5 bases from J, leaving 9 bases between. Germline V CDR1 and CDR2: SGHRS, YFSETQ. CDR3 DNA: TGCGCCAGCAGCTTGGGTTCGGGGAACAATGAGCAGTTCTTC. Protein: CASSLGSGNNEQFF.

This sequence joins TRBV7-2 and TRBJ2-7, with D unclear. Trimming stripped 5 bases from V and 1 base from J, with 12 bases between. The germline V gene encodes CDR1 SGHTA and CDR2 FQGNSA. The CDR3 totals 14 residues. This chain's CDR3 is CASSKQPGSYEQYF. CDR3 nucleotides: TGTGCCAGCAGCAAACAACCCGGGTCCTACGAGCAGTACTTC.

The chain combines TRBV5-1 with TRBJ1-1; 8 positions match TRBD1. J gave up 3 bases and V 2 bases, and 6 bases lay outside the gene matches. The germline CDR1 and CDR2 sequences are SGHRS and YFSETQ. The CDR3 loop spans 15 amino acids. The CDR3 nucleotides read TGCGCCAGCAGCTTATTACCGACAGGGGACACTGAAGCTTTCTTT. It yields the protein CASSLLPTGDTEAFF. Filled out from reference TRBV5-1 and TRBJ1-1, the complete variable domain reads KAGVTQTPRYLIKTRGQQVTLSCSPISGHRSVSWYQQTPGQGLQFLFEYFSETQRNKGNFPGRFSGRQFSNSRSEMNVSTLELGDSALYLCASSLLPTGDTEAFFGQGTRLTVV.

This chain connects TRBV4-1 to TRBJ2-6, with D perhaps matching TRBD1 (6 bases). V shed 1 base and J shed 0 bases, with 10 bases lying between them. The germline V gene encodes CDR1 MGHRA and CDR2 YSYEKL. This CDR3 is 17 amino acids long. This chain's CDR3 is CASSQVQGNSGANVLTF. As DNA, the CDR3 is TGCGCCAGCAGCCAAGTACAGGGAAACTCTGGGGCCAACGTCCTGACTTTC.

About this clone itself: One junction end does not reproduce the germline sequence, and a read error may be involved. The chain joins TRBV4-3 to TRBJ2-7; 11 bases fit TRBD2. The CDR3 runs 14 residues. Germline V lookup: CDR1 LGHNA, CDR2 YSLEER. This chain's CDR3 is CASSRTSGSLPPNF. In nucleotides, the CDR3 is TGCGCCAGCAGCCGAACTAGCGGGAGTCTTCCCCCGAACTTC.

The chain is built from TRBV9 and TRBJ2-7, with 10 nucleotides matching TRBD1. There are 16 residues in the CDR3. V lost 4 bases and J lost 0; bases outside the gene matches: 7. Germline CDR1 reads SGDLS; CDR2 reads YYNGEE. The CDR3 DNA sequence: TGTGCCAGCAGCCCCGGGACAGGGGCCAGCTCCTACGAGCAGTACTTC. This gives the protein CASSPGTGASSYEQYF. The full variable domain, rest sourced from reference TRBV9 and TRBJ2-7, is DSGVTQTPKHLITATGQRVTLRCSPRSGDLSVYWYQQSLDQGLQFLIQYYNGEERAKGNILERFSAQQFPDLHSELNLSSLELGDSALYFCASSPGTGASSYEQYFGPGTRLTVT.

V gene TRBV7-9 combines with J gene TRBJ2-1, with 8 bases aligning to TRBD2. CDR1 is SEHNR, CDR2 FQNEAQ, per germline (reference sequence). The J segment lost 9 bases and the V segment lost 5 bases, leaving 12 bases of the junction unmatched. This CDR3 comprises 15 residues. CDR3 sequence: CASSMGAGGSGEQFF. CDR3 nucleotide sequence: TGTGCCAGCAGCATGGGGGCGGGAGGAAGCGGTGAGCAGTTCTTC.

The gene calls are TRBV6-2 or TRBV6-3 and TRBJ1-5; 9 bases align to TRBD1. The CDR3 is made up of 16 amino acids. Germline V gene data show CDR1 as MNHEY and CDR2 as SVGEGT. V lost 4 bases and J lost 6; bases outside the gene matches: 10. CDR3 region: CASSWTGQGIGQPQHF. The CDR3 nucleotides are TGTGCCAGCAGTTGGACGGGACAGGGAATCGGTCAGCCCCAGCATTTT.

The CDR3 DNA is TGTGCCAGCAGTTTACCACAGGGGGACGAGCAGTACTTC. It codes for CASSLPQGDEQYF. The chain uses TRBV28 and TRBJ2-7; 8 nucleotides agree with TRBD1. Germline assignment: CDR1 MDHEN and CDR2 SYDVKM. This CDR3 has 13 residues. Germline trimming cut 2 bases from V and 5 bases from J; bases unmatched to any gene: 2.

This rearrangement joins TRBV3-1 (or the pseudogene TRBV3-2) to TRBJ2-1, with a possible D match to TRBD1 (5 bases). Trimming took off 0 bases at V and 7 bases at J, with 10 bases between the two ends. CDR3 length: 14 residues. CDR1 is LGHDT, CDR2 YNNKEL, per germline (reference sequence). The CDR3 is CASSQDRRGNEQFF. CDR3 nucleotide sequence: TGTGCCAGCAGCCAAGATCGTAGGGGAAATGAGCAGTTCTTC.

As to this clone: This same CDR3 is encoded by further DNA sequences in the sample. CDR3 region: CASSVDGGSTGELFF. CDR3 nucleotide sequence: TGTGCCAGCAGCGTAGATGGCGGTTCCACCGGGGAGCTGTTTTTT. This chain links TRBV9 with TRBJ2-2, with D unresolved. The germline gives CDR1 SGDLS, CDR2 YYNGEE. Between the trimmed V and J ends, which lost 0 bases and 4 bases, there was a span of 10 bases. The CDR3 spans 15 residues.

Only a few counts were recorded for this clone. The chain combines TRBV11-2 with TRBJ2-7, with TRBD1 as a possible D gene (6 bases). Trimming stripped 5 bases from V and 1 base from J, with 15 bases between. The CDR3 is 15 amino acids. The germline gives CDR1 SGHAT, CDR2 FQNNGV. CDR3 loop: CASSPRNRESYEQYF. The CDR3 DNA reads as TGTGCCAGCAGCCCCCGGAACAGGGAATCCTACGAGCAGTACTTC.

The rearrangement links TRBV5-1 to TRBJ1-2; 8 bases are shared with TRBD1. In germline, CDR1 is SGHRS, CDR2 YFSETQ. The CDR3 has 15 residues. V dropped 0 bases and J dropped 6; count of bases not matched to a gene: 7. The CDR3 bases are TGCGCCAGCAGCTTGGCAGGGGGCTTCTCGGATGGCTACACCTTC. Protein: CASSLAGGFSDGYTF.

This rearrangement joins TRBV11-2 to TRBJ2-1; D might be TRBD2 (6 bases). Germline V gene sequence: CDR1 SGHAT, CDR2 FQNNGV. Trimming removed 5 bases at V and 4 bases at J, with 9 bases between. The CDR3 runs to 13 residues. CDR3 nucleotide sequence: TGTGCCAGCAGCCCGGACTATTACAATGAGCAGTTCTTC. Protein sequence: CASSPDYYNEQFF.

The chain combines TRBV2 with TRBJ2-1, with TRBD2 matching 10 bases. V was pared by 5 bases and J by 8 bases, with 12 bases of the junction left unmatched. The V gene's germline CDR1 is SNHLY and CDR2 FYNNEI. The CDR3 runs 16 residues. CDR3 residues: CASSKRLAGVGDEQFF. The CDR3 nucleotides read TGTGCCAGCAGTAAGCGGCTAGCGGGAGTTGGAGATGAGCAGTTCTTC.

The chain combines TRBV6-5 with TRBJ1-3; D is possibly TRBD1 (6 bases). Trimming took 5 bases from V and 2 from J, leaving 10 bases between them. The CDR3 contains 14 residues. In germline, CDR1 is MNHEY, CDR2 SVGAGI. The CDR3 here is CASSLRTAGNTIYF. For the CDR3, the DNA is TGTGCCAGCAGTCTTCGGACAGCTGGAAACACCATATATTTT.

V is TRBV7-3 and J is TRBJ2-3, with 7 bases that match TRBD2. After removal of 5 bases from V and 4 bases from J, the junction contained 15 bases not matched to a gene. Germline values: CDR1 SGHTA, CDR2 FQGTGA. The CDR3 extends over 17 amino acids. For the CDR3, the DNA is TGTGCCAGCAGCCCCCGACGGGCGGGAGTTTTGTCAGATACGCAGTATTTT. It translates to CASSPRRAGVLSDTQYF.

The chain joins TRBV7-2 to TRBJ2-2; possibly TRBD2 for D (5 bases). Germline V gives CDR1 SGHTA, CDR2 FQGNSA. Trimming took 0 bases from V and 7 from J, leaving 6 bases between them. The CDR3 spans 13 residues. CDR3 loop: CASSLASVGELFF. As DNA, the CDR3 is TGTGCCAGCAGCTTAGCTAGCGTCGGGGAGCTGTTTTTT.

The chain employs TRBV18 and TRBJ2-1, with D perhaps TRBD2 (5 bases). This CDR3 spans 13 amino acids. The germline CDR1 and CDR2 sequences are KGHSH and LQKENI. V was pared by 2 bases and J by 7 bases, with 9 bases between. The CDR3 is CASSPASWNEQFF. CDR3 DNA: TGTGCCAGCTCACCAGCTAGCTGGAATGAGCAGTTCTTC. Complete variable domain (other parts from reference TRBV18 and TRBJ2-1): NAGVMQNPRHLVRRRGQEARLRCSPMKGHSHVYWYRQLPEEGLKFMVYLQKENIIDESGMPKERFSAEFPKEGPSILRIQQVVRGDSAAYFCASSPASWNEQFFGPGTRLTVL.

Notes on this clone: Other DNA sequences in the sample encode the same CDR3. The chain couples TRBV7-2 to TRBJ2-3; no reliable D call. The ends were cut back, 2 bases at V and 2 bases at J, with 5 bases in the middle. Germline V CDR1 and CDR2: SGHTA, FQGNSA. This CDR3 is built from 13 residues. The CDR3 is CASSLSLTDTQYF. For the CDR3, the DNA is TGTGCCAGCAGCTTAAGCCTCACAGATACGCAGTATTTT.